This is a list of T cell receptor beta chains from one sample in a study of post-analysis software for immune sequencing data. TCRdb re-called the PCR reads through MiXCR, storing one row per CDR3 protein. The top ten clones hold roughly 5.2% of a sample with 650,000 to 850,000 distinct CDR3 sequences, 35% to 55% of them seen once. Sequencing was performed on blood. The receptor set was obtained from a girl under 18 with multiple sclerosis. Each CDR3 is given with its conserved first and last residue. D genes are given only for firm matches. Only part of the rows carry a size: once, few, many, or a class if the clone is expanded.

clone_size: -
j_call: TRBJ2-3
v_call: TRBV20-1
d_call: TRBD2
cdr3_aa: CSASGGYLKTDTQYF
cdr3_nt: TGCAGTGCTAGCGGGGGGTATCTAAAAACAGATACGCAGTATTTT

clone_size: few
j_call: TRBJ2-3
v_call: TRBV5-1
d_call: -
cdr3_aa: CASSFTPGQSTDTQYF
cdr3_nt: TGCGCCAGCAGCTTTACCCCAGGACAGAGCACAGATACGCAGTATTTT

clone_size: -
j_call: TRBJ2-7
v_call: TRBV30
d_call: -
cdr3_aa: CAWSKLTYEQYF
cdr3_nt: TGTGCCTGGAGTAAGTTAACCTACGAGCAGTACTTC

clone_size: few
j_call: TRBJ2-3
v_call: TRBV12-3/TRBV12-4
d_call: -
cdr3_aa: CASSPSWAPWGITRTDTQYF
cdr3_nt: TGTGCCAGCAGTCCCAGCTGGGCGCCCTGGGGAATTACCCGCACAGATACGCAGTATTTT

clone_size: -
j_call: TRBJ2-1
v_call: TRBV12-3/TRBV12-4
d_call: TRBD2
cdr3_aa: CASSLLLAGNEQFF
cdr3_nt: TGTGCCAGCAGTTTATTATTAGCGGGGAATGAGCAGTTCTTC

clone_size: few
j_call: TRBJ2-3
v_call: TRBV6-1
d_call: TRBD2
cdr3_aa: CASQGLAGVSTDTQYF
cdr3_nt: TGTGCCAGCCAGGGACTAGCGGGAGTAAGCACAGATACGCAGTATTTT

clone_size: -
j_call: TRBJ2-3
v_call: TRBV20-1
d_call: TRBD2
cdr3_aa: CSATLAGGPDTQYF
cdr3_nt: TGCAGTGCAACTTTAGCGGGAGGGCCAGATACGCAGTATTTT

clone_size: -
j_call: TRBJ2-7
v_call: TRBV29-1
d_call: TRBD2
cdr3_aa: CSVLAGGPNEQYF
cdr3_nt: TGCAGCGTGTTAGCGGGAGGGCCTAACGAGCAGTACTTC

clone_size: few
j_call: TRBJ2-7
v_call: TRBV20-1
d_call: -
cdr3_aa: CSARAAGIYEQYF
cdr3_nt: TGCAGTGCTAGGGCGGCAGGGATCTACGAGCAGTACTTC

clone_size: -
j_call: TRBJ1-4
v_call: TRBV5-1
d_call: -
cdr3_aa: CASSLGPEAGEKLFF
cdr3_nt: TGCGCCAGCAGCTTGGGGCCAGAGGCAGGCGAAAAACTGTTTTTT

clone_size: -
j_call: TRBJ2-1
v_call: TRBV29-1
d_call: TRBD2
cdr3_aa: CSVERSGTSSYNEQFF
cdr3_nt: TGCAGCGTTGAAAGGAGCGGGACTAGCTCCTACAATGAGCAGTTCTTC

clone_size: few
j_call: TRBJ2-1
v_call: TRBV20-1
d_call: -
cdr3_aa: CSARDPRTLNNEQFF
cdr3_nt: TGCAGTGCTAGAGATCCGCGGACCTTAAACAATGAGCAGTTCTTC

clone_size: -
j_call: TRBJ2-3
v_call: TRBV9
d_call: -
cdr3_aa: CASSVAGRTTDTQYF
cdr3_nt: TGTGCCAGCAGCGTAGCCGGACGGACCACAGATACGCAGTATTTT

clone_size: -
j_call: TRBJ2-1
v_call: TRBV3-1
d_call: TRBD2
cdr3_aa: CASSQALAVSYNEQFF
cdr3_nt: TGTGCCAGCAGCCAAGCCCTAGCGGTCTCCTACAATGAGCAGTTCTTC

clone_size: -
j_call: TRBJ2-3
v_call: TRBV7-3
d_call: TRBD1
cdr3_aa: CASSLTGQGSTDTQYF
cdr3_nt: TGTGCCAGCAGCTTGACGGGACAGGGCAGCACAGATACGCAGTATTTT

clone_size: few
j_call: TRBJ2-1
v_call: TRBV6-5
d_call: TRBD1
cdr3_aa: CASSYDRGQGAYNEQFF
cdr3_nt: TGTGCCAGCAGTTACGACAGGGGACAAGGGGCTTACAATGAGCAGTTCTTC

clone_size: few
j_call: TRBJ2-7
v_call: TRBV7-2
d_call: -
cdr3_aa: CASGGSGDGKQYF
cdr3_nt: TGTGCCAGCGGCGGGTCAGGTGACGGCAAGCAGTACTTC

clone_size: -
j_call: TRBJ2-4
v_call: TRBV28
d_call: -
cdr3_aa: CASSSLGGAPKNIQYF
cdr3_nt: TGTGCCAGCAGCTCCTTGGGGGGGGCCCCCAAAAACATTCAGTACTTC

clone_size: -
j_call: TRBJ1-2
v_call: TRBV20-1
d_call: TRBD1
cdr3_aa: CSANDRGLGYTF
cdr3_nt: TGCAGTGCCAACGACAGGGGGCTTGGCTACACCTTC

clone_size: few
j_call: TRBJ2-7
v_call: TRBV9
d_call: -
cdr3_aa: CASSAESTPYEQYF
cdr3_nt: TGTGCCAGCAGCGCCGAGAGTACCCCCTACGAGCAGTACTTC

clone_size: few
j_call: TRBJ2-1
v_call: TRBV20-1
d_call: -
cdr3_aa: CSARDSGSYNEQFF
cdr3_nt: TGCAGTGCTAGAGATTCCGGATCCTACAATGAGCAGTTCTTC

clone_size: once
j_call: TRBJ2-4
v_call: TRBV27
d_call: -
cdr3_aa: CASSLSEGDSAKNIQYF
cdr3_nt: TGTGCCAGCAGTTTATCCGAGGGAGATAGTGCCAAAAACATTCAGTACTTC

clone_size: -
j_call: TRBJ2-4
v_call: TRBV7-9
d_call: TRBD1
cdr3_aa: CASSQPLTGAKNIQYF
cdr3_nt: TGTGCCAGCAGCCAACCACTGACAGGGGCCAAAAACATTCAGTACTTC

clone_size: -
j_call: TRBJ2-7
v_call: TRBV29-1
d_call: -
cdr3_aa: CSVAVSAYHEQYF
cdr3_nt: TGCAGCGTTGCGGTGTCAGCCTACCACGAGCAGTACTTC

clone_size: -
j_call: TRBJ2-7
v_call: TRBV7-3
d_call: TRBD2
cdr3_aa: CASSFLAGSSYEQYF
cdr3_nt: TGTGCCAGCAGCTTCCTAGCGGGAAGCTCCTACGAGCAGTACTTC

clone_size: few
j_call: TRBJ1-4
v_call: TRBV7-9
d_call: TRBD1
cdr3_aa: CASSFDRGTSNEKLFF
cdr3_nt: TGTGCCAGCAGCTTCGACAGGGGGACCAGTAATGAAAAACTGTTTTTT

clone_size: few
j_call: TRBJ2-4
v_call: TRBV19
d_call: -
cdr3_aa: CASSLRDTHLEQYF
cdr3_nt: TGTGCCAGTAGCCTTCGGGACACCCATCTGGAGCAGTACTTC

clone_size: -
j_call: TRBJ2-5
v_call: TRBV24-1
d_call: -
cdr3_aa: CATSAVRGETQYF
cdr3_nt: TGTGCCACCAGTGCAGTAAGGGGGGAGACCCAGTACTTC

clone_size: -
j_call: TRBJ2-7
v_call: TRBV30
d_call: -
cdr3_aa: CAWSVRSNLASEQYF
cdr3_nt: TGTGCCTGGAGTGTACGCAGCAATTTGGCCTCCGAGCAGTACTTC

clone_size: -
j_call: TRBJ2-3
v_call: TRBV20-1
d_call: TRBD1
cdr3_aa: CSASTGVWTDTQYF
cdr3_nt: TGCAGTGCTAGCACAGGGGTGTGGACAGATACGCAGTATTTT